This TCR beta chain was sequenced in a study of graft-versus-host responses after intestinal transplantation. Turning to the study itself: Isolated intestinal, liver-intestinal, or multivisceral transplants were what recipients had. Every one of the recipients received anti-thymocyte globulin induction and afterwards took tacrolimus and steroids for around 3 years.

Study-level findings and limits: GvH clones were found in recipient marrow; some appeared first in ileum or blood.

As to this clone: Its antigen remains unknown. An end of the junction differs from the germline gene, which may be a read error.

Sequenced by immunoSEQ multiplex PCR; TCRdb stores in-frame clones only, minus some. The profile shows over 90,000 clones, 90% to 95% of them singletons. Germline CDR1 MNHEY, CDR2 SVGAGI. The CDR3 is 14 amino acids. This receptor was taken from a human donor who was the organ donor for an intestinal transplant. The chain carries TRBV6-5 and TRBJ2-1; D is unresolved. Sequenced material: unstimulated CD4+ T cells sorted from spleen or lymph node cells, taken before transplant. CDR3 coding DNA: TGTGCCAGCAGTGATTTCTCACACACGAATGGGCAGTTCTTC. Translating gives CASSDFSHTNGQFF.